What follows are 21 T cell receptor beta chains derived from one specimen sequenced in a study of blood T cell repertoires in COVID-19. Measured with immunoSEQ multiplex PCR; TCRdb has only the in-frame clones, and not every one. This sample has approximately 260,000 clones, with about 80% found just once. Sequences were obtained from PBMCs or T cells enriched from blood (not recorded which). The receptors derive from a man in his fifties or sixties who had recovered from COVID-19.

Concerning this clone: Other DNA variants within this sample encode the same CDR3. The chain links TRBV29-1 to TRBJ1-5; TRBD1 might be the D (5 bases). V was shortened by 4 bases and J by 3 bases, with 10 bases between the two germline ends. Germline V gene lookup returns CDR1 SQVTM and CDR2 ANQGSEA. The CDR3 runs to 13 residues. The CDR3 coding sequence is TGCAGCGTTGCCGGGGGTTCCAATCAGCCCCAGCATTTT. Translating gives CSVAGGSNQPQHF.

This chain links TRBV29-1 with TRBJ1-1; D is undetermined. Trimming cost V 7 bases and J 1 base, with 16 bases left between them. Germline values: CDR1 SQVTM, CDR2 ANQGSEA. The length of the CDR3 is 14 residues. CDR3 in amino acids: CSAARGGGNTEAFF. DNA for the CDR3: TGCAGCGCTGCACGAGGTGGAGGGAACACTGAAGCTTTCTTT.

CDR3 DNA sequence: TGCGCCAGCAGCTTGGACAGCATACCAGCCCTCCACTTT. It codes for CASSLDSIPALHF. V usage is TRBV5-1 and J usage is TRBJ1-6; D is unclear. V lost 0 bases and J lost 14, with 12 bases in between. Per the germline V gene, CDR1 is SGHRS and CDR2 is YFSETQ. The CDR3 extends over 13 amino acids.

Comments on this clone: Other DNA sequences of this sample code for an identical CDR3. CDR3 sequence (DNA): TGTGCCAGCAGCTTACGAGGGCTAGCGGGAGCCTACGAGCAGTACTTC. Its translation: CASSLRGLAGAYEQYF. The chain recombines TRBV7-2 with TRBJ2-7, with 10 nucleotides matching TRBD2. The CDR3 has 16 amino acids. V lost 2 bases to trimming and J lost 2 bases; unmatched junction nucleotides: 6. Germline V lookup: CDR1 SGHTA, CDR2 FQGNSA.

This clone is a singleton in its sample. The chain couples TRBV18 to TRBJ1-2, with 7 nucleotides matching TRBD1. The germline CDR1 and CDR2 sequences are KGHSH and LQKENI. The CDR3 sequence is 16 residues long. The trim removed 3 bases at V and 8 bases at J, leaving 15 bases unmatched. CDR3 sequence (DNA): TGTGCCAGCTCACCTCGCCGGGACAGCGAACATAGGGGCTACACCTTC. Translating it yields CASSPRRDSEHRGYTF.

This rearrangement joins TRBV11-1 to TRBJ2-1; D possibly corresponds to TRBD2 (6 bases). Looked up from germline, CDR1 is SGHAT and CDR2 is FQDESV (reference sequence). The CDR3 length is 16 residues. Between the trimmed V and J ends, which lost 5 bases and 6 bases, there was a span of 20 bases. The CDR3 loop reads CASSRVVVVGGNEQFF. The CDR3 DNA is TGTGCCAGCAGCAGGGTGGTGGTGGTGGGGGGCAATGAGCAGTTCTTC.

Of note for this clone: At one of its ends the junction is not consistent with the germline gene, which may arise from a read error. J is TRBJ1-3 and V is TRBV5-1, with D tentatively TRBD1 (5 bases). CDR1 and CDR2 (germline): SGHRS, YFSETQ. This CDR3 region has 13 residues. CDR3 region: CASSPPGGHSLLF. Here the CDR3 DNA reads TGCGCCAGCAGCCCCCCGGGGGGTCATAGTCTCCTTTTT. The whole variable domain, remainder taken from reference TRBV5-1 and TRBJ1-3, is KAGVTQTPRYLIKTRGQQVTLSCSPISGHRSVSWYQQTPGQGLQFLFEYFSETQRNKGNFPGRFSGRQFSNSRSEMNVSTLELGDSALYLCASSPPGGHSLLFGEGSWLTVV.

This clone was counted a single time. J is TRBJ1-2 and V is TRBV19; TRBD1 agrees at 9 bases. CDR1 and CDR2 (germline): LNHDA, SQIVND (reference sequence). Trimming at V came to 7 bases and at J to 6 bases, leaving 9 bases not matched to a gene. The CDR3 runs 14 residues. CDR3 DNA: TGTGCCAGTACCCTCAGGGACAGGGTCCATGGCTACACCTTC. Its protein product is CASTLRDRVHGYTF.

This clone was found once. V and J are TRBV11-1 and TRBJ2-1; D remains unclear. The germline V gene encodes CDR1 SGHAT and CDR2 FQDESV (reference sequence). The ends were cut back, 6 bases at V and 4 bases at J, with 19 bases in the middle. The CDR3 covers 16 residues. CDR3 region: CASSPKARLRYNEQFF. The CDR3 DNA is TGTGCCAGCAGTCCAAAAGCGCGCCTACGATACAATGAGCAGTTCTTC.

The chain is built from TRBV28 and TRBJ1-6; D gene unclear. Germline V CDR1 and CDR2: MDHEN, SYDVKM. The CDR3 covers 12 residues. V lost 3 bases, J lost 13 bases, and 10 bases lay in between. The chain's CDR3 is CASSLSSGPLHF. CDR3 in DNA: TGTGCCAGCAGTTTGTCGTCGGGGCCCCTCCACTTT.

CDR3 loop: CASSWSGTIEAFF. The DNA for the CDR3 is TGCGCCAGCAGTTGGTCCGGGACAATTGAAGCTTTCTTT. The chain is built from TRBV10-2 and TRBJ1-1; possibly TRBD1 for D (6 bases). Per germline, CDR1 WSHSY and CDR2 SAAADI. The CDR3 length is 13 residues. V was pared by 5 bases and J by 7 bases, with 14 bases between.

This sequence joins TRBV28 and TRBJ1-6; 7 bases match TRBD1. The junction had 12 bases not matched to a gene; V was cut back by 6 bases and J by 7 bases. The CDR3 runs 16 residues. CDR1 MDHEN and CDR2 SYDVKM come from the germline V gene. In DNA, the CDR3 is TGTGCCAGCAGCCTGACAGGGACATCGAGGAATTCACCCCTCCACTTT. Translating gives CASSLTGTSRNSPLHF.

The genes are TRBV4-1 and TRBJ1-3; D unresolved. The CDR3 loop spans 15 amino acids. Germline CDR1 and CDR2: MGHRA and YSYEKL. The germline V and J ends were trimmed by 5 bases and 3 bases, with 14 bases remaining between them. CDR3 loop: CASSAERVGGNTIYF. For the CDR3, the DNA is TGCGCCAGCAGCGCAGAGAGGGTGGGTGGAAACACCATATATTTT.

CDR3 region: CASSPTRVSGNTIYF. As DNA, the CDR3 is TGTGCCAGTAGCCCAACCAGGGTATCTGGAAACACCATATATTTT. The rearrangement joins TRBV19 to TRBJ1-3; the D gene is possibly TRBD1 (5 bases). Trimming left V 6 bases short and J 1 base short, with 13 bases between. Germline CDR1 reads LNHDA; CDR2 reads SQIVND (reference sequence). This CDR3 comprises 15 residues.

The V and J genes are TRBV28 and TRBJ2-7; maybe TRBD2 (6 bases). Germline lookup yields CDR1 MDHEN and CDR2 SYDVKM. Trimming cost V 7 bases and J 5 bases, with 15 bases left between them. There are 13 residues in the CDR3. The DNA for the CDR3 is TGTGCCAGCATCGGGACTCCCCTAAACGAGCAGTACTTC. Translation gives CASIGTPLNEQYF. The entire variable domain, with the rest obtained from reference TRBV28 and TRBJ2-7, is as follows: DVKVTQSSRYLVKRTGEKVFLECVQDMDHENMFWYRQDPGLGLRLIYFSYDVKMKEKGDIPEGYSVSREKKERFSLILESASTNQTSMYLCASIGTPLNEQYFGPGTRLTVT.

The CDR3, as DNA: TGTGCCAGCCGGCAGGTCTACGAGCAGTACTTC. Protein sequence: CASRQVYEQYF. The gene calls are TRBV6-5 and TRBJ2-7; no reliable D call. Trimming stripped 8 bases from V and 3 bases from J, with 8 bases between. This CDR3 spans 11 amino acids. Germline CDR1 reads MNHEY; CDR2 reads SVGAGI.

The table lists this clone with a count of one. This sequence joins TRBV11-1 and TRBJ2-2, with D tentatively TRBD1 (6 bases). Deletions cut 3 bases from V and 5 bases from J, with 16 bases between. Germline assignment: CDR1 SGHAT and CDR2 FQDESV (reference sequence). The CDR3 consists of 16 residues. CDR3 sequence reads: CASSFSRRGDTGELFF. The CDR3 DNA sequence: TGTGCCAGCAGCTTCTCTCGCAGGGGAGATACCGGGGAGCTGTTTTTT.

This chain uses TRBV7-2 with TRBJ2-7; D gene uncertain. Germline lookup yields CDR1 SGHTA and CDR2 FQGNSA. This CDR3 comprises 11 residues. Trimming pared 2 bases from V and 3 bases from J, leaving 2 bases between. In DNA form, the CDR3 reads TGTGCCAGCAGCTTACTCTACGAGCAGTACTTC. Encoded protein: CASSLLYEQYF.

The chain uses TRBV11-2 and TRBJ1-1; D might be TRBD1 (6 bases). There are 17 residues in the CDR3. CDR1 is SGHAT and CDR2 is FQNNGV in the germline V gene. Trimming stripped 5 bases from V and 1 base from J, with 20 bases between. The CDR3 DNA follows: TGTGCCAGCAGCCTGCCCCAGGGGATAGGGAGGAACACTGAAGCTTTCTTT. Amino acids: CASSLPQGIGRNTEAFF.

The rearrangement uses TRBV5-5 and TRBJ2-3, with a weak D call TRBD2 (6 bases). The CDR3 totals 15 residues. Per the germline V gene, CDR1 is SGHKS and CDR2 is YYEKEE (reference sequence). Trimming cost V 4 bases and J 2 bases, with 14 bases left between them. In DNA form, the CDR3 reads TGTGCCAGCAGCCCCATTGGGGGGACCACAGATACGCAGTATTTT. This codes for CASSPIGGTTDTQYF.

This rearrangement joins TRBV3-1 (or the pseudogene TRBV3-2) to TRBJ1-4; 10 nucleotides agree with TRBD1. CDR1 is LGHDT, CDR2 YNNKEL, per germline (reference sequence). The V segment lost 2 bases and the J segment 6 bases; nucleotides outside the gene matches: 3. This CDR3 has 15 residues. The CDR3 DNA sequence: TGTGCCAGCAGCCAACCGGGACAGGGGTATGAAAAACTGTTTTTT. This sequence encodes CASSQPGQGYEKLFF.